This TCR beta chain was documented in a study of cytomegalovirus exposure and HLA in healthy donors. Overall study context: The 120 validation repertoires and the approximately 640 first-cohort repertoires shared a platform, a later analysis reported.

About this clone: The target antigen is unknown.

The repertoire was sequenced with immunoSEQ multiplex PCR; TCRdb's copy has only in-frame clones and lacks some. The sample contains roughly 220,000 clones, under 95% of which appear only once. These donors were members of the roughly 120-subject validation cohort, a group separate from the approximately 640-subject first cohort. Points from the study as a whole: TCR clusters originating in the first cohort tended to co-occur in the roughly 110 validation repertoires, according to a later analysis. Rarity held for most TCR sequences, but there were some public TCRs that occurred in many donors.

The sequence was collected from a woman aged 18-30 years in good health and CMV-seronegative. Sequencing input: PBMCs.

CDR3 nucleotides: TGCAGCGTTGTACAGGGGGCCCTTAACTATGGCTACACCTTC. Translation gives CSVVQGALNYGYTF. This chain connects TRBV29-1 to TRBJ1-2; 9 bases fit TRBD1. The CDR3 runs 14 residues. V lost 4 bases, J lost 1 base, and 4 bases stayed unmatched. CDR1 is SQVTM and CDR2 is ANQGSEA in the germline V gene.